This is a list of T cell receptor beta chains from one sample in a study of metastatic and nonmetastatic thyroid tumors. TCRdb re-called clones via MiXCR from the PCR reads. The sample shows about 20,000 clones, more than 9% of them seen only once. The sequenced sample was blood. Receptor source: a male donor with papillary thyroid cancer or a benign thyroid nodule (not recorded which). Some clones in this sample may be carry-over from other donors' samples. Each CDR3 is given with its conserved first and last residue. Each record gives: D gene, V gene, J gene, clone size, CDR3 protein, CDR3 DNA. A D gene is named only where the DNA matches it firmly. Where a row states a size, it is once, few, many or the class of an expanded clone; other rows omit it.

d_gene: TRBD2
v_gene: TRBV5-6
j_gene: TRBJ2-7
abundance: many
CDR3aa: CASSPGLAGPLEQYF
CDR3nt: TGTGCCAGCAGCCCGGGACTAGCGGGGCCGCTGGAGCAGTACTTC

d_gene: -
v_gene: TRBV5-1
j_gene: TRBJ1-6
abundance: many
CDR3aa: CASSKGRDNSPLHF
CDR3nt: TGCGCCAGCAGCAAAGGACGGGATAATTCACCCCTCCACTTT

d_gene: TRBD1
v_gene: TRBV28
j_gene: TRBJ1-4
abundance: many
CDR3aa: CASSLGQGANEKLFF
CDR3nt: TGTGCCAGCAGTTTGGGACAGGGGGCTAATGAAAAACTGTTTTTT

d_gene: -
v_gene: TRBV6-1
j_gene: TRBJ1-6
abundance: few
CDR3aa: CASRNPLGGSPLHF
CDR3nt: TGTGCCAGCAGGAACCCCTTGGGAGGTTCACCCCTCCACTTT

d_gene: -
v_gene: TRBV12-3/TRBV12-4
j_gene: TRBJ2-2
abundance: medium-sized
CDR3aa: CASSFGSGELFF
CDR3nt: TGTGCCAGCAGTTTTGGGAGCGGGGAGCTGTTTTTT

d_gene: TRBD1
v_gene: TRBV11-2
j_gene: TRBJ2-7
abundance: many
CDR3aa: CASSFAGTGGEQYF
CDR3nt: TGTGCCAGCAGCTTCGCCGGGACAGGGGGCGAGCAGTACTTC

d_gene: -
v_gene: TRBV11-3
j_gene: TRBJ1-6
abundance: -
CDR3aa: CASSLYAGNSPLHF
CDR3nt: TGTGCCAGCAGCTTATACGCGGGAAATTCACCCCTCCACTTT

d_gene: -
v_gene: TRBV12-3/TRBV12-4
j_gene: TRBJ2-2
abundance: -
CDR3aa: CASREGHTNTGELFF
CDR3nt: TGTGCCAGCAGGGAAGGACATACGAACACCGGGGAGCTGTTTTTT

d_gene: -
v_gene: TRBV5-8
j_gene: TRBJ1-5
abundance: many
CDR3aa: CASSLERHSNQPQHF
CDR3nt: TGTGCCAGCAGCTTGGAACGCCATAGCAATCAGCCCCAGCATTTT

d_gene: -
v_gene: TRBV12-3/TRBV12-4
j_gene: TRBJ2-7
abundance: medium-sized
CDR3aa: CASSPDRPLGLPNEQYF
CDR3nt: TGTGCCAGCAGCCCCGACAGGCCCTTGGGTCTACCTAACGAGCAGTACTTC

d_gene: -
v_gene: TRBV25-1
j_gene: TRBJ2-7
abundance: many
CDR3aa: CASRMGGREQYF
CDR3nt: TGTGCCAGCAGAATGGGGGGGCGCGAGCAGTACTTC

d_gene: TRBD2
v_gene: TRBV5-1
j_gene: TRBJ2-7
abundance: -
CDR3aa: CASSLGLAGGPASYEQYF
CDR3nt: TGCGCCAGCAGCTTGGGACTAGCGGGAGGGCCGGCCTCCTACGAGCAGTACTTC

d_gene: TRBD2
v_gene: TRBV6-1
j_gene: TRBJ2-2
abundance: medium-sized
CDR3aa: CASVLAGGSNTGELFF
CDR3nt: TGTGCCAGCGTACTAGCGGGAGGCTCGAACACCGGGGAGCTGTTTTTT

d_gene: TRBD1
v_gene: TRBV19
j_gene: TRBJ2-4
abundance: many
CDR3aa: CASSSGTGGNIQYF
CDR3nt: TGTGCCAGTAGCAGCGGGACAGGGGGGAACATTCAGTACTTC

d_gene: -
v_gene: TRBV28
j_gene: TRBJ1-2
abundance: medium-sized
CDR3aa: CASSFPLDLGYTF
CDR3nt: TGTGCCAGCAGTTTCCCTCTGGACCTGGGCTACACCTTC

d_gene: -
v_gene: TRBV6-2/TRBV6-3
j_gene: TRBJ2-2
abundance: medium-sized
CDR3aa: CASSRSQGWGELFF
CDR3nt: TGTGCCAGCAGCCGATCACAAGGTTGGGGGGAGCTGTTTTTT

d_gene: -
v_gene: TRBV4-1
j_gene: TRBJ2-7
abundance: -
CDR3aa: CASSQDRVNLYEQYF
CDR3nt: TGCGCCAGCAGCCAAGACCGGGTTAATCTATACGAGCAGTACTTC

d_gene: -
v_gene: TRBV6-2/TRBV6-3
j_gene: TRBJ2-1
abundance: -
CDR3aa: CASSYLGHNEQFF
CDR3nt: TGTGCCAGCAGTTACCTCGGACACAATGAGCAGTTCTTC

d_gene: TRBD1
v_gene: TRBV20-1
j_gene: TRBJ1-2
abundance: many
CDR3aa: CSAQQGVYGYTF
CDR3nt: TGCAGTGCGCAACAGGGGGTCTATGGCTACACCTTC

d_gene: TRBD2
v_gene: TRBV6-1
j_gene: TRBJ2-7
abundance: -
CDR3aa: CASSSGTSGNEQYF
CDR3nt: TGTGCCAGCAGCTCTGGGACTAGCGGGAATGAGCAGTACTTC

d_gene: TRBD2
v_gene: TRBV28
j_gene: TRBJ2-7
abundance: medium-sized
CDR3aa: CASSPGGDGSYEQYF
CDR3nt: TGTGCCAGCAGCCCGGGGGGGGACGGGTCCTACGAGCAGTACTTC

d_gene: TRBD2
v_gene: TRBV11-2
j_gene: TRBJ2-3
abundance: few
CDR3aa: CASSPRPAGVYTDTQYF
CDR3nt: TGTGCCAGCAGCCCTCGTCCAGCGGGAGTTTACACAGATACGCAGTATTTT

d_gene: -
v_gene: TRBV27
j_gene: TRBJ2-5
abundance: medium-sized
CDR3aa: CASSLRRGLETQYF
CDR3nt: TGTGCCAGCAGTTTGCGGAGGGGGCTAGAGACCCAGTACTTC

d_gene: TRBD1
v_gene: TRBV6-1
j_gene: TRBJ2-7
abundance: medium-sized
CDR3aa: CASSGLPGQGAYEQYF
CDR3nt: TGTGCCAGCAGTGGACTACCGGGACAGGGGGCCTACGAGCAGTACTTC

d_gene: TRBD1
v_gene: TRBV28
j_gene: TRBJ2-7
abundance: medium-sized
CDR3aa: CASSSDLTGYEQYF
CDR3nt: TGTGCCAGCAGTTCCGACCTGACAGGGTACGAGCAGTACTTC

d_gene: -
v_gene: TRBV29-1
j_gene: TRBJ1-1
abundance: -
CDR3aa: CSVRRGMNTEAFF
CDR3nt: TGCAGCGTTCGAAGGGGGATGAACACTGAAGCTTTCTTT

d_gene: -
v_gene: TRBV29-1
j_gene: TRBJ2-7
abundance: many
CDR3aa: CSAAPGPAGGEQYF
CDR3nt: TGCAGCGCCGCTCCCGGGCCAGCCGGGGGCGAGCAGTACTTC

d_gene: -
v_gene: TRBV6-5
j_gene: TRBJ1-4
abundance: many
CDR3aa: CASSYLQGLDEKLFF
CDR3nt: TGTGCCAGCAGTTACCTACAAGGGCTGGATGAAAAACTGTTTTTT

d_gene: TRBD2
v_gene: TRBV20-1
j_gene: TRBJ2-7
abundance: many
CDR3aa: CSAREPLGLAASYEQYF
CDR3nt: TGCAGTGCTAGGGAACCACTGGGACTAGCGGCTTCATACGAGCAGTACTTC

d_gene: -
v_gene: TRBV27
j_gene: TRBJ2-1
abundance: -
CDR3aa: CASNQGGLYNEQFF
CDR3nt: TGTGCCAGCAACCAGGGGGGTCTTTACAATGAGCAGTTCTTC

d_gene: -
v_gene: TRBV7-6
j_gene: TRBJ2-2
abundance: -
CDR3aa: CASSLTERTTGELFF
CDR3nt: TGTGCCAGCAGCTTAACAGAGCGTACCACCGGGGAGCTGTTTTTT

d_gene: TRBD1
v_gene: TRBV10-2
j_gene: TRBJ1-4
abundance: -
CDR3aa: CATSTGRGEKLFF
CDR3nt: TGCGCCACCTCGACAGGGAGAGGGGAAAAACTGTTTTTT

d_gene: TRBD2
v_gene: TRBV25-1
j_gene: TRBJ2-5
abundance: many
CDR3aa: CASSGRLARETQYF
CDR3nt: TGTGCCAGCAGTGGGCGACTAGCTAGGGAGACCCAGTACTTC

d_gene: TRBD1
v_gene: TRBV6-1
j_gene: TRBJ2-7
abundance: few
CDR3aa: CASSVYPGQGYEQYF
CDR3nt: TGTGCCAGCAGTGTATACCCGGGACAGGGTTACGAGCAGTACTTC

d_gene: -
v_gene: TRBV7-9
j_gene: TRBJ1-3
abundance: few
CDR3aa: CASSLGSNTIYF
CDR3nt: TGTGCCAGCAGCTTAGGGTCTAACACCATATATTTT

d_gene: TRBD2
v_gene: TRBV28
j_gene: TRBJ2-1
abundance: medium-sized
CDR3aa: CASRQPGLAGGRQFF
CDR3nt: TGTGCCAGCAGGCAACCGGGACTAGCGGGAGGTCGGCAGTTCTTC

d_gene: -
v_gene: TRBV6-5
j_gene: TRBJ1-2
abundance: -
CDR3aa: CASSYRNRDGYTF
CDR3nt: TGTGCCAGCAGTTACCGTAACAGGGATGGCTACACCTTC

d_gene: TRBD1
v_gene: TRBV7-8
j_gene: TRBJ1-4
abundance: many
CDR3aa: CASSSTGGIRRAEKLFF
CDR3nt: TGTGCCAGCAGTTCGACAGGGGGGATCCGGAGGGCCGAAAAACTGTTTTTT

d_gene: TRBD1
v_gene: TRBV12-3/TRBV12-4
j_gene: TRBJ2-2
abundance: medium-sized
CDR3aa: CASSFRQGTGELFF
CDR3nt: TGTGCCAGCAGTTTCAGACAGGGAACCGGGGAGCTGTTTTTT

d_gene: TRBD2
v_gene: TRBV4-2
j_gene: TRBJ2-6
abundance: many
CDR3aa: CASSPPGTSVGGGANVLTF
CDR3nt: TGTGCCAGCAGCCCACCTGGGACTAGCGTGGGGGGTGGGGCCAACGTCCTGACTTTC

d_gene: -
v_gene: TRBV11-2
j_gene: TRBJ1-5
abundance: once
CDR3aa: CASSLDGGGGYSNQPQHF
CDR3nt: TGTGCCAGCAGCTTAGATGGTGGAGGGGGATATAGCAATCAGCCCCAGCATTTT

d_gene: TRBD1
v_gene: TRBV5-1
j_gene: TRBJ1-1
abundance: -
CDR3aa: CASSFGLGGRTEAFF
CDR3nt: TGCGCCAGCAGCTTCGGCCTAGGGGGCAGGACTGAAGCTTTCTTT

d_gene: TRBD1
v_gene: TRBV5-1
j_gene: TRBJ2-7
abundance: -
CDR3aa: CASSLVPGQGYYEQYF
CDR3nt: TGCGCCAGCAGCTTGGTACCGGGACAGGGGTACTACGAGCAGTACTTC

d_gene: -
v_gene: TRBV5-1
j_gene: TRBJ1-1
abundance: many
CDR3aa: CASSRVPGANTEAFF
CDR3nt: TGCGCCAGCAGCCGGGTACCGGGCGCGAACACTGAAGCTTTCTTT

d_gene: TRBD1
v_gene: TRBV7-2
j_gene: TRBJ2-5
abundance: many
CDR3aa: CASSQGQGSQETQYF
CDR3nt: TGTGCCAGCAGCCAAGGACAGGGCAGCCAAGAGACCCAGTACTTC

d_gene: TRBD1
v_gene: TRBV9
j_gene: TRBJ2-7
abundance: many
CDR3aa: CASSARDSPYEQYF
CDR3nt: TGTGCCAGCAGCGCCCGGGACAGCCCCTACGAGCAGTACTTC

d_gene: TRBD2
v_gene: TRBV6-1
j_gene: TRBJ2-7
abundance: medium-sized
CDR3aa: CASRPSLADPYEQYF
CDR3nt: TGTGCCAGCAGGCCCTCCCTAGCGGACCCTTACGAGCAGTACTTC

d_gene: -
v_gene: TRBV6-2/TRBV6-3
j_gene: TRBJ1-4
abundance: many
CDR3aa: CASRRGRANEKLFF
CDR3nt: TGTGCCAGCAGGAGGGGGAGAGCTAATGAAAAACTGTTTTTT

d_gene: -
v_gene: TRBV4-1
j_gene: TRBJ2-7
abundance: many
CDR3aa: CASSPGVGDEQYF
CDR3nt: TGCGCCAGCAGCCCTGGCGTTGGCGACGAGCAGTACTTC

d_gene: -
v_gene: TRBV2
j_gene: TRBJ1-2
abundance: -
CDR3aa: CASSFGGKDGYTF
CDR3nt: TGTGCCAGCAGTTTCGGGGGTAAGGATGGCTACACCTTC

d_gene: TRBD1
v_gene: TRBV11-1
j_gene: TRBJ2-1
abundance: -
CDR3aa: CASSSPRTGSEQFF
CDR3nt: TGTGCCAGCAGCAGTCCGCGGACAGGGAGTGAGCAGTTCTTC